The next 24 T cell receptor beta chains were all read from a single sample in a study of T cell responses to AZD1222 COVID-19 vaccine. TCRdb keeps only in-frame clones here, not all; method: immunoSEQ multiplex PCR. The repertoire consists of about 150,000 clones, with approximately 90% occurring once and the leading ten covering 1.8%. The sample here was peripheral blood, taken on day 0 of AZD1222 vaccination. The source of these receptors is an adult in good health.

In DNA form, the CDR3 reads TGTGCCAGCTCACAAGGCAGGGGTGAGACCCAGTACTTC. This sequence encodes CASSQGRGETQYF. The chain has TRBV18 and TRBJ2-5; tentative D call: TRBD1 (6 bases). The CDR3 sequence is 13 residues long. The V end was cut by 4 bases, the J end by 5 bases, with 11 bases between. Germline V CDR1 and CDR2: KGHSH, LQKENI.

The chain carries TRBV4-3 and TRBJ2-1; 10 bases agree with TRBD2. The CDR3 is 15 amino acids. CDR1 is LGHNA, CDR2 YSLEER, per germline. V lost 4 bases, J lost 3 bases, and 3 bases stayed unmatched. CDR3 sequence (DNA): TGCGCCAGCAGCCTCGGGACTAGCGTCTACAATGAGCAGTTCTTC. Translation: CASSLGTSVYNEQFF.

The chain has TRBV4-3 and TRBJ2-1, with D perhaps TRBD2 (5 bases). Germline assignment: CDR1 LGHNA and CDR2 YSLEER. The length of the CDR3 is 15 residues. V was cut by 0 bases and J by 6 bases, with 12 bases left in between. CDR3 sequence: CASSQEGQRFNEQFF. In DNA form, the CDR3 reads TGCGCCAGCAGCCAAGAAGGCCAGCGGTTCAATGAGCAGTTCTTC.

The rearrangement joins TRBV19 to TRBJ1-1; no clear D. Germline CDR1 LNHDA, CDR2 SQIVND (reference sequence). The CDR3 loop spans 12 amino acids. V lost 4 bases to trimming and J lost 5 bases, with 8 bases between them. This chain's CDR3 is CASSTRGTEAFF. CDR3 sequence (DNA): TGTGCCAGTAGTACCCGGGGAACTGAAGCTTTCTTT.

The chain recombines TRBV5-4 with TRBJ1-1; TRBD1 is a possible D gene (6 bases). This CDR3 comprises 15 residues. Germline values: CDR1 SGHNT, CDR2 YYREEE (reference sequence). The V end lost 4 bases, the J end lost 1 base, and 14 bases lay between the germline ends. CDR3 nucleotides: TGTGCCAGCAGCCCCCGGGGGGGGCAGAACACTGAAGCTTTCTTT. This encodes CASSPRGGQNTEAFF.

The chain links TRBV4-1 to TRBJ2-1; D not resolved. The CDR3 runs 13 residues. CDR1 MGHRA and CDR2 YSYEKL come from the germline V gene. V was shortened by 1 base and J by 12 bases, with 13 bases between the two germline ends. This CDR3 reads CASSQVTPFGQFF. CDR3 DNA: TGCGCCAGCAGCCAAGTGACACCGTTTGGGCAGTTCTTC.

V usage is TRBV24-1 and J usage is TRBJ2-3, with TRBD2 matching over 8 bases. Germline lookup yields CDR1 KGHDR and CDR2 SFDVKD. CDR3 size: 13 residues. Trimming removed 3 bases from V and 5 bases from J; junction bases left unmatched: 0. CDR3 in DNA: TGTGCCACCAGTGATCTAGCGGGAGATACGCAGTATTTT. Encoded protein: CATSDLAGDTQYF.

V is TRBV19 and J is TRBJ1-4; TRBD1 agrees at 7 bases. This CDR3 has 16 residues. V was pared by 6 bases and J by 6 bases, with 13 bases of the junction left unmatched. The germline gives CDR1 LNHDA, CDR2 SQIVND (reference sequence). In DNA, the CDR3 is TGTGCCAGTAGCAAACGACGGACAGGCCGGGATGAAAAACTGTTTTTT. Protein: CASSKRRTGRDEKLFF.

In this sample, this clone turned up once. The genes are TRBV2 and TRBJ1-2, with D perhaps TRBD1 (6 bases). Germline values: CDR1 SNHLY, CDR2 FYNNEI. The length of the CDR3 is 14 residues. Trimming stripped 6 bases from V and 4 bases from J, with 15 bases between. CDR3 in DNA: TGTGCCAGCAGGGTAGAGGGGACACTCTATGGCTACACCTTC. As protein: CASRVEGTLYGYTF.

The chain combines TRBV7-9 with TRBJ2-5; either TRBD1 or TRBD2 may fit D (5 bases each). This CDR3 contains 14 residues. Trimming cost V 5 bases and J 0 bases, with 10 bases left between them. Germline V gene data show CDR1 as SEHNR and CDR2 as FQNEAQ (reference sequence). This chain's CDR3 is CASSTRDDQETQYF. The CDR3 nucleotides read TGTGCCAGCAGCACCCGGGACGACCAAGAGACCCAGTACTTC.

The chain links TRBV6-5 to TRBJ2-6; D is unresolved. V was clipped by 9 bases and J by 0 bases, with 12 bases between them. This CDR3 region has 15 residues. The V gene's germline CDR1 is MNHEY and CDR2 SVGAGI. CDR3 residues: CASGRAISGANVLTF. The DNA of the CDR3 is TGTGCCAGTGGTAGGGCCATCTCTGGGGCCAACGTCCTGACTTTC.

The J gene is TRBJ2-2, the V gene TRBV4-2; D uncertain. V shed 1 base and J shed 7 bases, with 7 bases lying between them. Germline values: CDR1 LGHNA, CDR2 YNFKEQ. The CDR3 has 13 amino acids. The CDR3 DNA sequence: TGTGCCAGCAGCCAAGGTGCTTTCGGGGAGCTGTTTTTT. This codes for CASSQGAFGELFF.

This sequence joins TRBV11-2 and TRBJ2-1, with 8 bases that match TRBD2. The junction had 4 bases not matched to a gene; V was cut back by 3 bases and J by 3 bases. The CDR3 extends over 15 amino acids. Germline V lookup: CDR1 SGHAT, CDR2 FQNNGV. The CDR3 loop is CASSLERGSYNEQFF. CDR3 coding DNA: TGTGCCAGCAGCTTGGAGCGGGGGAGCTACAATGAGCAGTTCTTC.

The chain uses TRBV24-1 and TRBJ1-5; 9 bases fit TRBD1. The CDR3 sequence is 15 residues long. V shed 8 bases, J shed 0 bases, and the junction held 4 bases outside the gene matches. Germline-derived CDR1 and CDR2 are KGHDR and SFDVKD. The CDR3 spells CATIGQGSSNQPQHF. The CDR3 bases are TGTGCCACCATCGGACAGGGGAGTAGCAATCAGCCCCAGCATTTT.

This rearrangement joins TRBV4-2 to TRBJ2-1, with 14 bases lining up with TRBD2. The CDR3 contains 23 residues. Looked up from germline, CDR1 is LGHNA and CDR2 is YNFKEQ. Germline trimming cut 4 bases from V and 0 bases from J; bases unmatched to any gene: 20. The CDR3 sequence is CASSLTLSPAGTSGRISYNEQFF. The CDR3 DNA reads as TGTGCCAGCAGCCTAACCCTTAGTCCCGCCGGGACTAGCGGGAGAATCTCCTACAATGAGCAGTTCTTC.

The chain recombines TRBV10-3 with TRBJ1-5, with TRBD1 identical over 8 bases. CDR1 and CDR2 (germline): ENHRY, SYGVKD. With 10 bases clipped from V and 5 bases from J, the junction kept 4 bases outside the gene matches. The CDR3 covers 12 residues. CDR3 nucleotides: TGTGCCACAAAGACAGGGGATCAGCCCCAGCATTTT. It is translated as CATKTGDQPQHF.

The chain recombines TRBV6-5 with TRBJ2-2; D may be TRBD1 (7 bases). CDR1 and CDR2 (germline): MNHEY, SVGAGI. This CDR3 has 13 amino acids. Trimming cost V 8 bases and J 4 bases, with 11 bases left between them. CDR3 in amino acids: CASAGQITGELFF. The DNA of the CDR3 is TGTGCCAGCGCGGGACAGATCACCGGGGAGCTGTTTTTT.

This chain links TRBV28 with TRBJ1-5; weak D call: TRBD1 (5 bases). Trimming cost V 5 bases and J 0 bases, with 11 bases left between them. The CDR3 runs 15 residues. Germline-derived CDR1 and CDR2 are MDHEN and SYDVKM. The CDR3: CASSAGLYSNQPQHF. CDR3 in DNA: TGTGCCAGCAGTGCAGGGTTATATAGCAATCAGCCCCAGCATTTT.

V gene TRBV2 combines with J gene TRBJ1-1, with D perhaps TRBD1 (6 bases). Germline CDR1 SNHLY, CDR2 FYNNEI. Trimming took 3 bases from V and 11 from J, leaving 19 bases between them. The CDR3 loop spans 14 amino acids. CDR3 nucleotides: TGTGCCAGCAGTGATTCCTTCACAGGGCGGGCGGCTTTCTTT. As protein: CASSDSFTGRAAFF.

This chain's CDR3 is CASSPRTQSNTEAFF. CDR3 DNA: TGTGCCAGTAGTCCCCGGACCCAATCGAACACTGAAGCTTTCTTT. The genes are TRBV19 and TRBJ1-1; D unclear. The V end was cut by 5 bases, the J end by 1 base, with 14 bases between. Germline V gives CDR1 LNHDA, CDR2 SQIVND (reference sequence). The CDR3 loop spans 15 amino acids.

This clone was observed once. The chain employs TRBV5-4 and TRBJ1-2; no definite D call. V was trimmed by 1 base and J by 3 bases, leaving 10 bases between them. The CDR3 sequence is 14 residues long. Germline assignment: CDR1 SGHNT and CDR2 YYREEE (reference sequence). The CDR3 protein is CASSLPGVDYGYTF. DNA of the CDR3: TGTGCCAGCAGCTTGCCGGGAGTAGACTATGGCTACACCTTC. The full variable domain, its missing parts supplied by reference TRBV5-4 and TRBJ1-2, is ETGVTQSPTHLIKTRGQQVTLRCSSQSGHNTVSWYQQALGQGPQFIFQYYREEENGRGNFPPRFSGLQFPNYSSELNVNALELDDSALYLCASSLPGVDYGYTFGSGTRLTVV.

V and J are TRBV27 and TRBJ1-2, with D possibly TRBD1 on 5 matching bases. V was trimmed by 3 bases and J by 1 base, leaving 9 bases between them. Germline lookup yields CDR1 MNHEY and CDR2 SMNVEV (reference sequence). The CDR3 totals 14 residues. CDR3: CASSLTGGNYGYTF. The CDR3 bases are TGTGCCAGCAGTTTGACGGGGGGTAACTATGGCTACACCTTC.

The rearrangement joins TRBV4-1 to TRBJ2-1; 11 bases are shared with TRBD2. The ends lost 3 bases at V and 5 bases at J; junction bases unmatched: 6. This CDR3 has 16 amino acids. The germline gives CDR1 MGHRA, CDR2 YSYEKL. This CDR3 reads CASSQIAGGLNNEQFF. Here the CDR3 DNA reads TGCGCCAGCAGCCAGATAGCGGGAGGGCTGAACAATGAGCAGTTCTTC.

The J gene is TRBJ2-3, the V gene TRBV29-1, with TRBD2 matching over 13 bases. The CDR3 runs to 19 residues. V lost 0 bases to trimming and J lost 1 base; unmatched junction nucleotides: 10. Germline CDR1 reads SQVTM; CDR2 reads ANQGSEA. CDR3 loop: CSVEELAGGPNGGTDTQYF. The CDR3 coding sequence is TGCAGCGTTGAAGAACTAGCGGGAGGGCCAAATGGTGGCACAGATACGCAGTATTTT.